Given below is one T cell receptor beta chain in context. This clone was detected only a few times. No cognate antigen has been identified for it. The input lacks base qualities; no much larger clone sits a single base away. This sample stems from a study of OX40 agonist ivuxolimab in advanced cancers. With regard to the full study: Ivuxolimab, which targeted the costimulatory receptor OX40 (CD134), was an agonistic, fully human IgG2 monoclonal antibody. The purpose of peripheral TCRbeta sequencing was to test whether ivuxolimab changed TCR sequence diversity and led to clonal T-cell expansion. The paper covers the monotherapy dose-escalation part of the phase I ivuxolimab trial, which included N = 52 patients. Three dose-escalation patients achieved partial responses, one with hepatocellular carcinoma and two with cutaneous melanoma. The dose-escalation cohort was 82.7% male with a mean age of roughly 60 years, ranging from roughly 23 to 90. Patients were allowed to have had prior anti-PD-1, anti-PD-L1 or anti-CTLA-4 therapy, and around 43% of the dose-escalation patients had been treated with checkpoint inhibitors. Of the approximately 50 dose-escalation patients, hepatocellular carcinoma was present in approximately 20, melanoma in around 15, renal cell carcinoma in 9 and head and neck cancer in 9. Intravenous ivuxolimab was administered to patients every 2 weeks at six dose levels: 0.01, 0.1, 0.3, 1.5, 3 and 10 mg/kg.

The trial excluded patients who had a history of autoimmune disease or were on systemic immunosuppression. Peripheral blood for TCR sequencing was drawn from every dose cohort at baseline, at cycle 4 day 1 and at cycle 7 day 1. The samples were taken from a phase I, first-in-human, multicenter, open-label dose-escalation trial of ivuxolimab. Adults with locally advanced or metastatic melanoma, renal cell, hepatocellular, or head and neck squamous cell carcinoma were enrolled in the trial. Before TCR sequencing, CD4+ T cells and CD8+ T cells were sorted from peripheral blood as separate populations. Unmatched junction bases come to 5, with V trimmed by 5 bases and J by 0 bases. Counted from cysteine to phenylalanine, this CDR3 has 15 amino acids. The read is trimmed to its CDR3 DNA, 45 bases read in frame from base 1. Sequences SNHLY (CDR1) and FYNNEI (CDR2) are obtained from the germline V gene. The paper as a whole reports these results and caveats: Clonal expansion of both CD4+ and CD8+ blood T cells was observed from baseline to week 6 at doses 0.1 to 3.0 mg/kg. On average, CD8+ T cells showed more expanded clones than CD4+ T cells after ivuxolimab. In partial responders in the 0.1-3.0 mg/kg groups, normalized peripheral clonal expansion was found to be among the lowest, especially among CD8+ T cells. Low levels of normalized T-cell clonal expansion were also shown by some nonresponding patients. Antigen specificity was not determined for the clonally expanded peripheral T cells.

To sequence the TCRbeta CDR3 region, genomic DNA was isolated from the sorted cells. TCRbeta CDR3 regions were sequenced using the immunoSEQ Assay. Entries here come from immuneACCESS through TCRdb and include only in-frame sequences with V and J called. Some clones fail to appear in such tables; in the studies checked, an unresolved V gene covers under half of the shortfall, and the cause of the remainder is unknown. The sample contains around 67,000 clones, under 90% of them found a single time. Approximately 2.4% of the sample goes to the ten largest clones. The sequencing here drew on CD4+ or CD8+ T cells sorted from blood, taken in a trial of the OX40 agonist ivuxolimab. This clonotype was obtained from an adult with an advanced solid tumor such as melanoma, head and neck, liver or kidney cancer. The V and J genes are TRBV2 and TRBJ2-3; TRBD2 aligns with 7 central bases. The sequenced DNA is TGTGCCAGCAGTTGGCGGGGGTACAGCACAGATACGCAGTATTTT. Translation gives CASSWRGYSTDTQYF.